This TCR beta chain was identified in a study of cytomegalovirus exposure and HLA in healthy donors (dated by TCRdb to about 2017). In the study overall: According to a later analysis, one platform produced both the roughly 120 validation repertoires and the 670 or so repertoires of the first cohort. The study was designed to test whether signatures of past pathogen exposure could be identified by cataloging public T cell receptors. Besides the first cohort of 500 to 700 subjects, a separate validation cohort made up of 90 to 150 different subjects was used. High-throughput TCR immunosequencing, statistical association of individual TCRs with disease status, and machine learning were combined to predict cytomegalovirus infection status.

Based on the germline V gene, the CDR1 and CDR2 sequences are MNHEY and SVGAGI. There are 14 amino acids in the CDR3, from cysteine to phenylalanine inclusive. The sequence is cut down to CDR3 DNA, 42 bases in frame from base 1. V is pared back by 0 bases and J by 8 bases, with 13 bases lying between the germline termini. The investigation overall reported the following: Cytomegalovirus status was reported to be diagnosed by the classifier with high specificity and sensitivity in both the original and validation cohorts. A later analysis lacked HLA typing for the validation cohort, so it scored co-occurrence in that cohort across all 110 or so repertoires. In vitro tests confirmed that a few of the cytomegalovirus-associated TCR beta chains recognize cytomegalovirus antigens. Of the cluster scores, approximately 95% were above 0 in a later analysis, which found that TCRs clustered in the first cohort also tended to co-occur in the roughly 130 validation repertoires. The authors suggested that the approach could potentially be extended to other disease states and immunological phenotypes. The study listed 150 to 200 TCR beta chains as associated with cytomegalovirus. Most TCR sequences were seen in very few donors, while some public TCRs were found in many individuals.

Separate from the approximately 700-subject first cohort, the validation cohort of 120 subjects was the group to which the donors belonged. To prepare the library, the immunoSEQ multiplex PCR assay was applied. The authors' analysis ran thus. A statistical classification framework was built for diagnosing cytomegalovirus status from the catalog of TCR beta chain sequences. Entries here come from immuneACCESS through TCRdb and include only in-frame sequences with V and J called. Some clones fail to appear in such tables; in the studies checked, an unresolved V gene covers under half of the shortfall, and the cause of the remainder is unknown. Clonal size and the V and J genes are those of that table, whereas D and trimming came from the DNA. In all, the sample holds more than 250,000 clones, and 87% of those were seen once. The ten biggest clones cover approximately 1.1% of the sample. Concerning this clone: There is no known antigen for this receptor. No much larger clone is present one base from it, and per-base qualities are unavailable.

This chain is built from TRBV6-5 and TRBJ1-2; no D gene call is confident. The sample taken for sequencing was PBMCs. This TCR came from a woman in her twenties or thirties in good health and CMV-seropositive. Here is the DNA: TGTGCCAGCAGTTACTCCGGTCCTGATAGGGGCTACACCTTC. Its protein product is CASSYSGPDRGYTF.